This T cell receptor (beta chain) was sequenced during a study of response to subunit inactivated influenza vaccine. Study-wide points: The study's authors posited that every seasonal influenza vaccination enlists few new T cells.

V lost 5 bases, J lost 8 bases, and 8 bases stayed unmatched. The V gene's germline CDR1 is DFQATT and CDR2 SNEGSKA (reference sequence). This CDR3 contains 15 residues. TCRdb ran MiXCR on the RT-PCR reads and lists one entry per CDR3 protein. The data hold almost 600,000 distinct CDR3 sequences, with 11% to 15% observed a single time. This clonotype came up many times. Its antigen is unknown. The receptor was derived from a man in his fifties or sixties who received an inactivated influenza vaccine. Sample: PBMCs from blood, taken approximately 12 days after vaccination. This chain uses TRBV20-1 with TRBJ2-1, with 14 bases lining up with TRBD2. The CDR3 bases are TGCAGTGCTCTCGGGACTAGCGGGAGAAAAGATGAGCAGTTCTTC. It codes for CSALGTSGRKDEQFF.